A selection of T cell receptor beta chains follows, all from one sample in a study of blood T cell repertoires in COVID-19. The table came from immunoSEQ multiplex PCR; TCRdb's copy has only in-frame clones and leaves some out. In the table there are approximately 250,000 clones, around 83% of which are singletons. The sample consisted of peripheral blood. The receptors come from a woman in her forties who had recovered from COVID-19. CDR3s include the opening cysteine and the closing phenylalanine or tryptophan. D genes are given only for firm matches. Where a row states a size, it is once, few, many or the class of an expanded clone; other rows omit it.

cdr3_nt	cdr3_aa	v_call	j_call	clone_size	d_call
TGTGCCAGCAGTGAAAGGGGTATAGCTAACTATGGCTACACCTTC	CASSERGIANYGYTF	TRBV6-1	TRBJ1-2	.	.
TGTGCCAGCAGCCAAGCCCACAGGGTTGGCACTGAAGCTTTCTTT	CASSQAHRVGTEAFF	TRBV3-1/TRBV3-2	TRBJ1-1	.	.
TGTGCCAGCAGTTACTCTCGCGGGGGCTCAGAGCAGTTCTTC	CASSYSRGGSEQFF	TRBV6-5	TRBJ2-1	.	.
TGTGCCAGCAGTCCGACAGGGGTCCTCTCTGGAAACACCATATATTTT	CASSPTGVLSGNTIYF	TRBV28	TRBJ1-3	.	TRBD1
TGTGCCAGCAGCCCACAGGGGGGCACTGAAGCTTTCTTT	CASSPQGGTEAFF	TRBV3-1/TRBV3-2	TRBJ1-1	.	TRBD1
TGTGCCAGCTCCCCACAGGGGACACAGGGAACTGAAGCTTTCTTT	CASSPQGTQGTEAFF	TRBV18	TRBJ1-1	.	TRBD1
TGTGCCAGCAGCCTCGGGACAGATTCTAACTATGGCTACACCTTC	CASSLGTDSNYGYTF	TRBV11-2	TRBJ1-2	.	TRBD1
TGTGCCAGCAGTAGTACAGGGTTTACTGAAGCTTTCTTT	CASSSTGFTEAFF	TRBV12-3/TRBV12-4	TRBJ1-1	.	.
TGTGCCAGCAGCCTACGGACAACGCGTCTGGCCCACGAGCAGTACTTC	CASSLRTTRLAHEQYF	TRBV14	TRBJ2-7	.	.
TGTGCCAGCGCCCGGACAGGGATGAACACTGAAGCTTTCTTT	CASARTGMNTEAFF	TRBV6-5	TRBJ1-1	once	TRBD1
TGTGCCAGCACAGGAAACACTGAAGCTTTCTTT	CASTGNTEAFF	TRBV2	TRBJ1-1	few	.
TGCGCCAGCGCGGGGGGGCGGCAAGAGACCCAGTACTTC	CASAGGRQETQYF	TRBV5-1	TRBJ2-5	.	TRBD2
TGTGCCAGCAGCCCGACTAGCGGGGAGTACAATGAGCAGTTCTTC	CASSPTSGEYNEQFF	TRBV5-4	TRBJ2-1	.	TRBD2
TGTGCCAGCAGTGAAGCCAGGCAGAACACCGGGGAGCTGTTTTTT	CASSEARQNTGELFF	TRBV2	TRBJ2-2	.	.
TGTGCCAGCAGCTTAGACCACAACAGGGGACGAGGCTACACCTTC	CASSLDHNRGRGYTF	TRBV11-2	TRBJ1-2	.	TRBD1
TGTGCCACCGGACTGGGGGGGGCCAACGTCCTGACTTTC	CATGLGGANVLTF	TRBV12-3/TRBV12-4	TRBJ2-6	.	.
TGCAGTGCTAGCCAGGGGTACGAGCAGTACTTC	CSASQGYEQYF	TRBV20-1	TRBJ2-7	.	.
TGTGCCTGGAGCGGACAGATGAACACTGAAGCTTTCTTT	CAWSGQMNTEAFF	TRBV30	TRBJ1-1	.	.
TGTGCCATCAGTGATGAGGGTGGGCCCCTCCACTTT	CAISDEGGPLHF	TRBV10-3	TRBJ1-6	few	.
TGTGCCAGCAGTTTTACAAGGGACGGAGGGCAGCCCCAGCATTTT	CASSFTRDGGQPQHF	TRBV27	TRBJ1-5	.	.
TGTGCCAGCAGCGCCGGACACCGGGGGACTGAAGCTTTCTTT	CASSAGHRGTEAFF	TRBV9	TRBJ1-1	.	.
TGCGCCAGCAGCCCCGGACTACCAAGCACAGATACGCAGTATTTT	CASSPGLPSTDTQYF	TRBV5-1	TRBJ2-3	few	.